The 5 T cell receptor beta chains in this list originate from one sample, sequenced in a study of T cell responses to AZD1222 COVID-19 vaccine. Assay: immunoSEQ multiplex PCR; the TCRdb copy retains only in-frame clones and omits some. The sample consists of about 50,000 clones, 75% to 90% of them appearing once. This material consisted of peripheral blood, taken on day 0 of MenACWY control vaccination. These receptors were collected from an adult in good health.

CDR3 residues: CASSETGTPGYGYTF. The CDR3 DNA is TGTGCCAGCAGCGAAACAGGGACCCCTGGGTATGGCTACACCTTC. The chain has TRBV7-3 and TRBJ1-2; D is possibly TRBD1 (6 bases). Trimming cost V 5 bases and J 5 bases, with 18 bases left between them. The length of the CDR3 is 15 residues. Looked up from germline, CDR1 is SGHTA and CDR2 is FQGTGA.

This chain joins TRBV30 and TRBJ2-3; 12 bases line up with TRBD2. CDR3 length: 15 amino acids. The J segment lost 3 bases and the V segment lost 4 bases, leaving 5 bases of the junction unmatched. Germline values: CDR1 GTSNPN, CDR2 SVGIG (reference sequence). This CDR3 reads CAWNPTSGRTDTQYF. CDR3 in DNA: TGTGCCTGGAACCCGACTAGCGGGAGAACAGATACGCAGTATTTT.

V and J are TRBV4-3 and TRBJ1-4; 9 positions agree with TRBD1. Losses at the gene ends were 0 bases for V and 6 bases for J; bases not matched to a gene: 5. This CDR3 contains 16 residues. In germline, CDR1 is LGHNA, CDR2 YSLEER. CDR3 amino acids: CASSQDRGQGYEKLFF. The CDR3 nucleotides read TGCGCCAGCAGCCAAGATCGGGGACAGGGATATGAAAAACTGTTTTTT.

This chain links TRBV28 with TRBJ2-1; D remains unclear. This CDR3 spans 15 amino acids. CDR1 and CDR2 (germline): MDHEN, SYDVKM. Trimming removed 0 bases at V and 5 bases at J, with 11 bases between. The CDR3 here is CASSLWAVRHNEQFF. The DNA of the CDR3 is TGTGCCAGCAGTTTATGGGCAGTTCGGCACAATGAGCAGTTCTTC.

The chain combines TRBV2 with TRBJ1-5, with a possible D match to TRBD1 (5 bases). Germline CDR1 and CDR2: SNHLY and FYNNEI. V was pared by 2 bases and J by 1 base, with 18 bases between. This CDR3 is 18 amino acids long. This chain's CDR3 is CASSESGPRILSNQPQHF. For the CDR3, the DNA is TGTGCCAGCAGTGAATCGGGACCACGTATATTGAGCAATCAGCCCCAGCATTTT.